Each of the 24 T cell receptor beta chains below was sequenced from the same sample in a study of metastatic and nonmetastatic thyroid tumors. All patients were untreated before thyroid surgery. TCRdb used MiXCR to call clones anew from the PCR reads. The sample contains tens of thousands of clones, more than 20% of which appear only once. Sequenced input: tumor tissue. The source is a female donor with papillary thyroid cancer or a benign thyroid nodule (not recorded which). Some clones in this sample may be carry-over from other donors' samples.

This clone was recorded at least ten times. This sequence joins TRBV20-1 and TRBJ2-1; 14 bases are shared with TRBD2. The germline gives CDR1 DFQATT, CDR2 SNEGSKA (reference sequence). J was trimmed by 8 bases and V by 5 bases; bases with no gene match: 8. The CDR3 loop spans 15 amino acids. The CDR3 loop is CSAPTSGRALDEQFF. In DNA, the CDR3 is TGCAGTGCTCCGACTAGCGGGAGGGCCCTGGATGAGCAGTTCTTC.

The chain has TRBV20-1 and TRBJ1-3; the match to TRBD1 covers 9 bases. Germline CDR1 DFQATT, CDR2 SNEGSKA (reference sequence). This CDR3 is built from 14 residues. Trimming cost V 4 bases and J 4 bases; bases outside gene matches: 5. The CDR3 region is CSAKGQGAGNTIYF. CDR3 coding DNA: TGCAGTGCTAAGGGACAGGGAGCCGGAAACACCATATATTTT.

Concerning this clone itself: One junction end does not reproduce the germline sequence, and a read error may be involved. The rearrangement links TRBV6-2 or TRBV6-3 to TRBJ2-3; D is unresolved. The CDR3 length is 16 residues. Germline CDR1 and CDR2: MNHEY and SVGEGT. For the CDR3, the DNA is TGTGCCAGCAGTTACTCCGAGACGAGGAGCAAAGATACGCAGTATTTT. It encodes CASSYSETRSKDTQYF.

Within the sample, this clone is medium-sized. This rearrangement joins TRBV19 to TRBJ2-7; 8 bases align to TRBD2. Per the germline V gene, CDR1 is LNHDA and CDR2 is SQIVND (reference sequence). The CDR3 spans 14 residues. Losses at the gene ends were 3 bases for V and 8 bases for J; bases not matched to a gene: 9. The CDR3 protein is CASSIDGAGGKQYF. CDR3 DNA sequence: TGTGCCAGTAGTATCGATGGCGCGGGGGGAAAGCAGTACTTC.

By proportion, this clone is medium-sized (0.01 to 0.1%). The CDR3 region has the DNA TGTGCCAGCAGTTCGGACTTTGCGGAGACCCAGTACTTC. Its protein is CASSSDFAETQYF. This chain joins TRBV28 and TRBJ2-5; tentatively, D is TRBD2 (5 bases). Looked up from germline, CDR1 is MDHEN and CDR2 is SYDVKM. V lost 4 bases, J lost 5 bases, and 11 bases lay in between. The CDR3 has 13 amino acids.

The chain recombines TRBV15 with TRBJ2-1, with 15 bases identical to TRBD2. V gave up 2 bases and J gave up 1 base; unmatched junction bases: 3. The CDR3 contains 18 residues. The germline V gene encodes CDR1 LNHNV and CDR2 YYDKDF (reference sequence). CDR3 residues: CATSRLGLAGGSYNEQFF. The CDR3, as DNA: TGTGCCACCAGCAGACTTGGACTAGCGGGAGGGTCCTACAATGAGCAGTTCTTC.

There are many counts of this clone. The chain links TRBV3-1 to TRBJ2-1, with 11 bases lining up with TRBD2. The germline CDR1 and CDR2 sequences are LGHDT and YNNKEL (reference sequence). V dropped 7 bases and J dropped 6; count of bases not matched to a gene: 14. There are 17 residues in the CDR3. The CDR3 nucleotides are TGTGCCAGCACCAAAAGGAGGGGGACTAGCGGCGTCAATGAGCAGTTCTTC. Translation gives CASTKRRGTSGVNEQFF.

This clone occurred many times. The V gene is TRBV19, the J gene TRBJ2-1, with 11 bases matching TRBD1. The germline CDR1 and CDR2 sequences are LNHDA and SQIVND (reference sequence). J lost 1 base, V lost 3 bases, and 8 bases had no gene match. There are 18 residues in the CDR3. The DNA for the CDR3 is TGTGCCAGTAGTATTGGACAGGGGGCGCGTATTTCCTACAATGAGCAGTTCTTC. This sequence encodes CASSIGQGARISYNEQFF.

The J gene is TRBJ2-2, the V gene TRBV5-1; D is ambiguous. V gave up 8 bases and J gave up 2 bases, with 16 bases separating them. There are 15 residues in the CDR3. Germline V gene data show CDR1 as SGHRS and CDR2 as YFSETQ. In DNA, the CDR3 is TGCGCCAGAAGACCTCCGGCGGCCAACACCGGGGAGCTGTTTTTT. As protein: CARRPPAANTGELFF.

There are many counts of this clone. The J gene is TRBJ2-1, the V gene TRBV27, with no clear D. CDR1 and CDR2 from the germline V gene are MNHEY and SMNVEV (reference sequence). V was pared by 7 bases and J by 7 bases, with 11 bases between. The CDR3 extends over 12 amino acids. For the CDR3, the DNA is TGTGCCAGCACCACAGACTCGAATGAGCAGTTCTTC. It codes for CASTTDSNEQFF.

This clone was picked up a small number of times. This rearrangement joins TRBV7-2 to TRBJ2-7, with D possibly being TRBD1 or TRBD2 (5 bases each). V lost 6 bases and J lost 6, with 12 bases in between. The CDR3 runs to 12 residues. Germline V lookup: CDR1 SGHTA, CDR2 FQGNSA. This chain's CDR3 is CASSLAGSEQYF. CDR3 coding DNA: TGTGCCAGCAGTTTGGCAGGGAGCGAGCAGTACTTC.

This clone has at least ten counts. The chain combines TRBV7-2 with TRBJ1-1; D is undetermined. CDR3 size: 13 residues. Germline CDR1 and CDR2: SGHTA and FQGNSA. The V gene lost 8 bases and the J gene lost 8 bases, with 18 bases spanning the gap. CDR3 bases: TGTGCCAGCGGGAATAGCCGGGAAGTAGAAGCTTTCTTT. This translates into CASGNSREVEAFF. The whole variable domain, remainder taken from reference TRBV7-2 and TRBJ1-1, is GAGVSQSPSNKVTEKGKDVELRCDPISGHTALYWYRQSLGQGLEFLIYFQGNSAPDKSGLPSDRFSAERTGGSVSTLTIQRTQQEDSAVYLCASGNSREVEAFFGQGTRLTVV.

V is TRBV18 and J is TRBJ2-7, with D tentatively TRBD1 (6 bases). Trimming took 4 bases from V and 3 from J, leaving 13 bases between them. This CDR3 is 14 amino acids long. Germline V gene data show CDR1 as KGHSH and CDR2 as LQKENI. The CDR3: CASSLQGPGYEQYF. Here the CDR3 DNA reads TGTGCCAGCTCACTACAGGGTCCTGGCTACGAGCAGTACTTC.

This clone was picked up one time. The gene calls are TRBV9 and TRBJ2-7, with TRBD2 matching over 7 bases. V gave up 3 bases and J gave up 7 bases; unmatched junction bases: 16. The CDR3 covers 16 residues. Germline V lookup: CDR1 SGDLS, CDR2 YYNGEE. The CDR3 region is CASSASRLAVVGEQYF. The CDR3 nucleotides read TGTGCCAGCAGCGCCTCCCGGCTAGCGGTAGTTGGTGAGCAGTACTTC.

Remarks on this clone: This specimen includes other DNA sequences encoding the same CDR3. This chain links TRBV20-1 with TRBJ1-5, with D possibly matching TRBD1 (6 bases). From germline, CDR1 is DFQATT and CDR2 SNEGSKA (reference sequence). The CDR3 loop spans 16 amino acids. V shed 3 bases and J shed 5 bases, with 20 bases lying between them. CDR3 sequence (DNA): TGCAGTGCTAGGAGGGGGGGAGGTGGGGAGGATCAGCCCCAGCATTTT. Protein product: CSARRGGGGEDQPQHF.

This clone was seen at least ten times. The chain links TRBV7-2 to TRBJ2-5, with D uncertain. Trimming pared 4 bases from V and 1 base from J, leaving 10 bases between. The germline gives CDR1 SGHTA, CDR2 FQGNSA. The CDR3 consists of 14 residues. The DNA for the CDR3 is TGTGCCAGCAGCTCCTCCATTTTCCAAGAGACCCAGTACTTC. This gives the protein CASSSSIFQETQYF.

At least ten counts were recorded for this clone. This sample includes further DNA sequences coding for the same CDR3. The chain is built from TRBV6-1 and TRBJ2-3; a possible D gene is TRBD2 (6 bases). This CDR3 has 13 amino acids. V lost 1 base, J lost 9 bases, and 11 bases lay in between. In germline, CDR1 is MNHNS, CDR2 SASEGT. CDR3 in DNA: TGTGCCAGCAGTGAAGGCGGGGCGGACACGCAGTATTTT. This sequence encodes CASSEGGADTQYF.

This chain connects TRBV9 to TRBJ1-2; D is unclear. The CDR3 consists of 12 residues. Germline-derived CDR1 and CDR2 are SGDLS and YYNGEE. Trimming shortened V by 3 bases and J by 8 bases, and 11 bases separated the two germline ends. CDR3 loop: CASSEGRSGYTF. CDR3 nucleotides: TGTGCCAGCAGCGAGGGCAGGAGCGGCTACACCTTC.

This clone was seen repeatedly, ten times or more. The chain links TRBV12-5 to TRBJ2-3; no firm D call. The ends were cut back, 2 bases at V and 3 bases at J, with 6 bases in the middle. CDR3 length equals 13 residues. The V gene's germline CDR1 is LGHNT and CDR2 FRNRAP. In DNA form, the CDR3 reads TGTGCTAGTGGTTTGTTCACTACAGATACGCAGTATTTT. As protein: CASGLFTTDTQYF.

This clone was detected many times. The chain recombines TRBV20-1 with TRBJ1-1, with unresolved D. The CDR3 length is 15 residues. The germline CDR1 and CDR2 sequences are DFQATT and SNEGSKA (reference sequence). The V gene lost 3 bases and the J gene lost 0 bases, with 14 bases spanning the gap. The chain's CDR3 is CSASGRSDMNTEAFF. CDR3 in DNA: TGCAGTGCTAGCGGCAGGTCCGACATGAACACTGAAGCTTTCTTT.

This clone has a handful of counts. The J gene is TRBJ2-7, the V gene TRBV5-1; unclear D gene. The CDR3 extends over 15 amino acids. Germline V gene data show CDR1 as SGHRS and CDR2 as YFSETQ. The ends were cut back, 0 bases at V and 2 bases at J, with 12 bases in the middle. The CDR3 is CASSLVTDAPYEQYF. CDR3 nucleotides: TGCGCCAGCAGCTTGGTTACAGATGCCCCCTACGAGCAGTACTTC.

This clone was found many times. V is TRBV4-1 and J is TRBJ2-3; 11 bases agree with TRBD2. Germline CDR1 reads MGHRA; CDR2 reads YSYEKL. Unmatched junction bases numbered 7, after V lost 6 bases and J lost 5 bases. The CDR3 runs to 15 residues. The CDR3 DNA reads TGCGCCAGCAGAGAACTAGCGGGAGAAGTAGATACGCAGTATTTT. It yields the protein CASRELAGEVDTQYF.

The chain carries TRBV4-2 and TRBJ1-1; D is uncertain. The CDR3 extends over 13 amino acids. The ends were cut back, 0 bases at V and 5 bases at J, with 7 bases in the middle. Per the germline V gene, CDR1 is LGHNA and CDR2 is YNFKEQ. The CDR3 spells CASSQDTPTEAFF. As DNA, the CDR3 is TGTGCCAGCAGCCAAGATACACCTACTGAAGCTTTCTTT.

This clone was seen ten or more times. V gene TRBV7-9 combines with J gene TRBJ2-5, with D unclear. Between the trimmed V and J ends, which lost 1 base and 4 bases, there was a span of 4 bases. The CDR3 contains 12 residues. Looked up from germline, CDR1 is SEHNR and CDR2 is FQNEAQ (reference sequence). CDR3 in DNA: TGTGCCAGCAGCTTAGTTATAGAGACCCAGTACTTC. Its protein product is CASSLVIETQYF.